These 30 T cell receptor beta chains were sequenced from one sample in a study of T cells in severe cutaneous drug reactions. Carbamazepine had induced Stevens-Johnson syndrome or toxic epidermal necrolysis in the sequenced donors. Libraries were made by iRepertoire multiplex PCR with TCR subtype-specific primers for bulk and single-cell sequencing. TCRdb re-called the multiplex PCR reads, yielding one record per CDR3 amino acid sequence without DNA. In total, the table holds more than 2,500 distinct CDR3 sequences. The sequenced sample was cells from a skin blister. The source of these receptors is a human donor with toxic epidermal necrolysis, a severe cutaneous drug reaction.

This rearrangement joins TRBV6-6 to TRBJ2-7; TCRdb's assignment of TRBD1 cannot be checked, as there is no DNA. The CDR3 contains 14 residues. Germline CDR1 MNHNY, CDR2 SVGAGI (reference sequence). CDR3 sequence reads: CASSYVTGAYEQYF.

The chain is built from TRBV6-6 and TRBJ2-7; without DNA, the TCRdb call of TRBD2 cannot be checked. The germline gives CDR1 MNHNY, CDR2 SVGAGI (reference sequence). The CDR3 runs 13 residues. This chain's CDR3 is CASNGPTGNEQYF.

The V and J genes are TRBV5-4 and TRBJ1-3; the TRBD1 assignment by TCRdb is unverifiable without DNA. The CDR3 sequence is 14 residues long. Looked up from germline, CDR1 is SGHNT and CDR2 is YYREEE (reference sequence). CDR3 protein: CASSMTGAGNTIYF.

This clonotype registers medium-sized by frequency. CDR3 protein: CASRQAGGRGYTF. The V and J genes are TRBV27 and TRBJ1-2; lacking DNA, the TRBD1 call made by TCRdb goes unchecked. The CDR3 totals 13 residues. Germline lookup yields CDR1 MNHEY and CDR2 SMNVEV (reference sequence).

The V and J genes are TRBV6-2 or TRBV6-3 and TRBJ2-1; there is no DNA to check the TCRdb D call of TRBD1. From germline, CDR1 is MNHEY and CDR2 SVGEGT. CDR3 length equals 16 residues. CDR3 in amino acids: CASSYDGQTRLAEQFF.

CDR3 sequence: CASTYGGTEAFF. The chain recombines TRBV19 with TRBJ1-1; lacking DNA, the TRBD1 call made by TCRdb goes unchecked. The CDR3 is 12 amino acids. Germline assignment: CDR1 LNHDA and CDR2 SQIVND (reference sequence). Variable domain in full (rest from reference TRBV19 and TRBJ1-1): DGGITQSPKYLFRKEGQNVTLSCEQNLNHDAMYWYRQDPGQGLRLIYYSQIVNDFQKGDIAEGYSVSREKKESFPLTVTSAQKNPTAFYLCASTYGGTEAFFGQGTRLTVV.

The CDR3 protein is CASRPWSGELFF. V usage is TRBV28 and J usage is TRBJ2-2. The CDR3 is 12 residues long. Germline loops: CDR1 MDHEN, CDR2 SYDVKM.

The chain is built from TRBV6-5 and TRBJ1-1. This CDR3 region has 14 residues. Germline V gene lookup returns CDR1 MNHEY and CDR2 SVGAGI. The CDR3 reads CASSTLRSNTEAFF.

This clonotype is medium-sized (0.01 to 0.1%) by frequency. The gene calls are TRBV28 and TRBJ2-3; there is no DNA to check the TCRdb D call of TRBD1. The CDR3 has 15 residues. The V gene's germline CDR1 is MDHEN and CDR2 SYDVKM. CDR3 residues: CASSFDRGSTDTQYF.

The CDR3: CASSLTPGTGGADTQYF. V usage is TRBV7-6 and J usage is TRBJ2-3; TCRdb's D call, TRBD1, is unchecked because there is no DNA. The CDR3 is 17 residues long. The germline V gene encodes CDR1 SGHVS and CDR2 FNYEAQ.

The chain links TRBV7-9 to TRBJ1-4; the D call from TCRdb, TRBD1, cannot be confirmed without DNA. The CDR3 contains 15 residues. CDR1 is SEHNR and CDR2 is FQNEAQ in the germline V gene (reference sequence). CDR3 region: CASSLPRAGNEKLFF.

This clonotype ranks as medium-sized (0.01 to 0.1%) in terms of frequency. The chain links TRBV2 to TRBJ2-5. Germline-derived CDR1 and CDR2 are SNHLY and FYNNEI. The CDR3 spans 15 residues. The CDR3 sequence: CASSELPGVQETQYF.

The V call is TRBV7-6, the J call TRBJ2-7; TCRdb lists TRBD2, though no DNA is available to test this call. The CDR3 loop spans 15 amino acids. Looked up from germline, CDR1 is SGHVS and CDR2 is FNYEAQ. The CDR3 here is CASSFHSSGDYEQYF. The full variable domain, in which reference TRBV7-6 and TRBJ2-7 provide the parts outside the CDR3, is GAGVSQSPRYKVTKRGQDVALRCDPISGHVSLYWYRQALGQGPEFLTYFNYEAQQDKSGLPNDRFSAERPEGSISTLTIQRTEQRDSAMYRCASSFHSSGDYEQYFGPGTRLTVT.

The V gene is TRBV2, the J gene TRBJ2-3; TCRdb outputs TRBD1, but without DNA this stays unchecked. Germline V gives CDR1 SNHLY, CDR2 FYNNEI. This CDR3 spans 13 amino acids. The CDR3 here is CASRGDARDTQYF.

The rearrangement links TRBV7-9 to TRBJ1-4. Germline V gene sequence: CDR1 SEHNR, CDR2 FQNEAQ (reference sequence). CDR3 length equals 12 residues. The CDR3: CASSRKNEKLFF.

The genes are TRBV10-2 and TRBJ2-2; as DNA is missing, the TRBD2 call by TCRdb cannot be tested. This CDR3 contains 16 residues. The germline V gene encodes CDR1 WSHSY and CDR2 SAAADI. The CDR3 loop is CASSPPSGRATGELFF.

Frequency places this clonotype as medium-sized (0.01 to 0.1%). This chain uses TRBV9 with TRBJ2-5; TCRdb names TRBD2, which stays unverified in the absence of DNA. The CDR3 runs to 15 residues. Germline loops: CDR1 SGDLS, CDR2 YYNGEE. CDR3 region: CASSDRLAARETQYF.

This clonotype is identified as medium-sized from frequency. This sequence joins TRBV27 and TRBJ2-1. Germline V gene sequence: CDR1 MNHEY, CDR2 SMNVEV (reference sequence). The CDR3 covers 12 residues. The CDR3 sequence is CASSLFPNEQFF.

The chain is built from TRBV2 and TRBJ2-6. CDR3 size: 14 residues. The germline V gene has CDR1 SNHLY and CDR2 FYNNEI. CDR3 sequence: CASGGITGANVLTF.

This clonotype is classed as large by frequency. The genes are TRBV2 and TRBJ2-1; TCRdb gives TRBD2 as the D gene, but with no DNA this cannot be confirmed. The CDR3 spans 18 residues. In germline, CDR1 is SNHLY, CDR2 FYNNEI. The CDR3 sequence is CASPNVGLAGEGFNEQFF.

The rearrangement links TRBV25-1 to TRBJ2-1; the TCRdb call, TRBD2, lacks DNA for checking. Germline V CDR1 and CDR2: MGHDK, SYGVNS. The CDR3 has 17 residues. The CDR3 loop reads CASSDRTSGDPRETQFF.

This sequence joins TRBV2 and TRBJ1-5. Germline loops: CDR1 SNHLY, CDR2 FYNNEI. The length of the CDR3 is 19 residues. The CDR3: CASSEGINYILAGNQPQHF.

This chain links TRBV9 with TRBJ1-1; TCRdb picks TRBD1, but there is no DNA to check that call. The germline gives CDR1 SGDLS, CDR2 YYNGEE. The CDR3 is made up of 15 amino acids. CDR3: CASSAGGQGNTEAFF.

The chain has TRBV6-1 and TRBJ2-5; the D call of TRBD1 rests on TCRdb alone, since no DNA is present to check it. CDR1 MNHNS and CDR2 SASEGT come from the germline V gene. This CDR3 is 14 amino acids long. The CDR3 reads CASSVGARSETQYF.

The CDR3 loop reads CASSQDLGLARTYEQYF. The chain is built from TRBV4-1 and TRBJ2-7; TCRdb picks TRBD2, but there is no DNA to check that call. The CDR3 has 17 amino acids. The V gene's germline CDR1 is MGHRA and CDR2 YSYEKL.

The chain has TRBV7-2 and TRBJ2-3; the TCRdb call, TRBD2, lacks DNA for checking. CDR3 length: 16 amino acids. The germline V gene encodes CDR1 SGHTA and CDR2 FQGNSA. The CDR3 here is CASSELAGGPADTQYF.

The V and J genes are TRBV28 and TRBJ2-6; the TRBD1 assignment by TCRdb is unverifiable without DNA. Looked up from germline, CDR1 is MDHEN and CDR2 is SYDVKM. CDR3 length equals 15 residues. CDR3 sequence reads: CASSFGTGEANVLTF.

The CDR3 region is CASSQDRENIQYF. The chain recombines TRBV14 with TRBJ2-4; TCRdb's D call of TRBD1 is untestable without DNA. The germline V gene has CDR1 SGHDN and CDR2 FVKESK. There are 13 residues in the CDR3.

Its frequency marks this clonotype as large. This chain links TRBV12-3 or TRBV12-4 with TRBJ2-6. The length of the CDR3 is 12 residues. Here the CDR3 reads CASSPGANVLTF.

V is TRBV6-6 and J is TRBJ2-7. CDR3 length: 11 amino acids. Germline assignment: CDR1 MNHNY and CDR2 SVGAGI (reference sequence). The CDR3 here is CASGEPNEQYF.